The TCR beta chain described here comes from a study of blood T cell repertoires in COVID-19. Whole-study context: The samples span acute and convalescent COVID-19 from the United States, Italy and Spain. PBMCs, B-cell-depleted T cells, or T cells provided the cDNA or gDNA that made up the material.

Trimming pared 0 bases from V and 5 bases from J, leaving 10 bases between. The CDR3 totals 14 residues. Germline CDR1 and CDR2: LNHDA and SQIVND (reference sequence). Authors' data handling: The assay estimated nucleated cells by amplifying reference gene primers. This table comes from immunoSEQ multiplex PCR, and its TCRdb copy is limited to in-frame clones, with some not included. V and J calls and clone size follow that table, whereas D and trimming were derived from the DNA. The sample gives 20,000 to 25,000 clones, more than 75% of which show up once; roughly a quarter is in the top ten. The chain is built from TRBV19 and TRBJ1-1; no clear D gene. This receptor was obtained from a human donor with active COVID-19. The donor label of this sample is uncertain. The specimen was peripheral blood. Here the CDR3 reads CASSIDGGLTEAFF. CDR3 in DNA: TGTGCCAGTAGTATAGACGGCGGATTAACTGAAGCTTTCTTT.